This T cell receptor beta chain was captured in a study of blood T cell repertoires in COVID-19. Trimming removed 6 bases from V and 7 bases from J, with 16 bases in between. Germline CDR1 is LNHDA and CDR2 is SQIVND (reference sequence). The CDR3 runs 15 residues. TCRdb's copy holds only in-frame clones and misses some; the assay was immunoSEQ multiplex PCR. The sample carries more than 45,000 clones, roughly nine tenths recorded once. Sample: peripheral blood. This sequence was found in a human donor in a cohort sampled during active COVID-19. The gene calls are TRBV19 and TRBJ1-6; no clear D gene. The CDR3 DNA follows: TGTGCCAGTAGCCCGGGGTGGGGAAGGAATTCACCCCTCCACTTT. It translates to CASSPGWGRNSPLHF.